The 2 T cell receptor beta chains below all came from one sample that was sequenced in a study of OX40 agonist ivuxolimab in advanced cancers. TCRdb's table, derived via immunoSEQ multiplex PCR, lists solely in-frame clones and lacks some. The repertoire holds 13,000 or so clones, with about 68% as singletons. The source was CD4+ or CD8+ T cells sorted from blood, collected in a trial of the OX40 agonist ivuxolimab. These receptors came from an adult with an advanced solid tumor such as melanoma, head and neck, liver or kidney cancer.

The chain employs TRBV19 and TRBJ2-7, with TRBD1 as a possible D gene (5 bases). Germline CDR1 LNHDA, CDR2 SQIVND (reference sequence). V was trimmed by 6 bases and J by 6 bases, leaving 12 bases between them. CDR3 length: 12 amino acids. The CDR3 sequence is CASSPGISEQYF. The CDR3 DNA follows: TGTGCCAGTAGCCCAGGGATCAGCGAGCAGTACTTC.

This chain joins TRBV6-6 and TRBJ1-4; no clear D gene. This CDR3 region has 13 residues. Trimming left V 0 bases short and J 8 bases short, with 7 bases between. The V gene's germline CDR1 is MNHNY and CDR2 SVGAGI (reference sequence). CDR3 sequence reads: CASSYSGNEKLFF. Here the CDR3 DNA reads TGTGCCAGCAGTTACTCGGGGAACGAAAAACTGTTTTTT.